The TCR beta chain described here comes from a study of blood T cell repertoires in COVID-19. Study-level background: Acute and convalescent COVID-19 specimens originated in the United States, Italy and Spain. The cDNA or gDNA used as material had been derived from T cells, B-cell-depleted T cells, or PBMCs.

V was clipped by 5 bases and J by 7 bases; unmatched bases: 2. Germline assignment: CDR1 SEHNR and CDR2 FQNEAQ (reference sequence). The CDR3 is 12 amino acids. TCRdb's table, derived via immunoSEQ multiplex PCR, lists solely in-frame clones and lacks some. Here the sample spans about 70,000 clones, 75% to 90% being singletons. This receptor was identified in a human donor in a cohort sampled during active COVID-19. This chain joins TRBV7-9 and TRBJ1-5; 7 positions agree with TRBD1. Sequenced material: peripheral blood. This CDR3 reads CASSQGVQPQHF. The CDR3 DNA follows: TGTGCCAGCAGCCAGGGGGTACAGCCCCAGCATTTT.